The rows below give T cell receptor beta chains drawn from one sample of a study of blood T cell repertoires in COVID-19. The protocol was immunoSEQ multiplex PCR, while the TCRdb copy is restricted to in-frame clones and leaves out a portion. Of fewer than 150,000 clones in the sample, about four fifths were seen once. Input material: peripheral blood. Receptors originate from a human donor in a cohort sampled during active COVID-19. Both conserved end residues are part of each CDR3. The order of the fields is V gene, clone size, D gene, J gene, CDR3 DNA, CDR3 protein. A D gene is named only where the DNA matches it firmly. For some rows the clone size is stated as once, few or many, or as a class when expanded; others skip it.

TRBV5-4	few	TRBD2	TRBJ2-7	TGTGCCAGCAGCACGGGACTAGCGGGGTCCTACGAGCAGTACTTC	CASSTGLAGSYEQYF
TRBV19	NA	NA	TRBJ1-2	TGTGCCAGCGTTCGCAGGGGCATATATGGCTACACCTTC	CASVRRGIYGYTF
TRBV4-1	NA	NA	TRBJ2-7	TGCGCCAGCAGCTTGGACAGTAATTCCTACGAGCAGTACTTC	CASSLDSNSYEQYF
TRBV7-8	NA	NA	TRBJ1-1	TGTGCCAGCAGCCCGAGGGGGTTTAGCACTGAAGCTTTCTTT	CASSPRGFSTEAFF
TRBV13	NA	NA	TRBJ1-4	TGTGCCAGCAGCCCCCGGCCCGGCGGGGGCGAAAAACTGTTTTTT	CASSPRPGGGEKLFF
TRBV28	NA	TRBD2	TRBJ2-1	TGTGCCAGCAGTTTACTAGCGGGGCAGGATGAGCAGTTCTTC	CASSLLAGQDEQFF
TRBV29-1	NA	NA	TRBJ1-4	TGCAGCGTTGAACAGAACGAAAAACTGTTTTTT	CSVEQNEKLFF
TRBV11-2	NA	NA	TRBJ2-1	TGTGCCAGCAGCTTAGGGACAGCTCTCTACAATGAGCAGTTCTTC	CASSLGTALYNEQFF
TRBV28	NA	NA	TRBJ2-7	TGTGCCAGCAGTTTATCTTTCGGCCGGGGGTCCTACGAGCAGTACTTC	CASSLSFGRGSYEQYF
TRBV3-1/TRBV3-2	NA	NA	TRBJ2-3	TGTGCCAGCAGCCATACCAGGGGGAGGTTGGATACGCAGTATTTT	CASSHTRGRLDTQYF
TRBV9	NA	NA	TRBJ1-2	TGTGCCAGCAGCGTAGCTCCAGGGCCCCCCTATGGCTACACCTTC	CASSVAPGPPYGYTF
TRBV4-2	once	TRBD2	TRBJ2-1	TGTGCCAGCAGCCAGACCGGACTAGCGGGGGGAGGTGAGCAGTTCTTC	CASSQTGLAGGGEQFF
TRBV7-2	NA	NA	TRBJ2-5	TGTGCCAGCAGCTTACCGGGGAACCAAGAGACCCAGTACTTC	CASSLPGNQETQYF
TRBV3-1/TRBV3-2	NA	NA	TRBJ2-7	TGTGCCAGCAGCGCCCGCCGGGGCCCAGGGGCCTACGAGCAGTACTTC	CASSARRGPGAYEQYF
TRBV2	NA	TRBD1	TRBJ2-7	TGTGCCAGCAGTGGGACAGGGCTCCTCCACGAGCAGTACTTC	CASSGTGLLHEQYF
TRBV4-1	few	NA	TRBJ1-1	TGCGCCAGCAGCCACCAGGGGACAAACACTGAAGCTTTCTTT	CASSHQGTNTEAFF
TRBV9	NA	NA	TRBJ1-2	TGTGCCAGCAGCGTCACGAGCCTCTATGGCTACACCTTC	CASSVTSLYGYTF
TRBV27	NA	NA	TRBJ2-1	TGTGCCAGCAGTACGGAAGGAGGTGTCAATGAGCAGTTCTTC	CASSTEGGVNEQFF
TRBV4-1	NA	NA	TRBJ1-3	TGCGCCAGCAGCCAAGGTGGAGGGTACACCATATATTTT	CASSQGGGYTIYF
TRBV30	NA	NA	TRBJ1-2	TGTGCCTGGAGTGAGGGAGCTAACTATGGCTACACCTTC	CAWSEGANYGYTF
TRBV3-1/TRBV3-2	NA	TRBD2	TRBJ2-1	TGTGCCAGCAGCCAAGTTCTCGGGGGGGCCCGCCATGAGCAGTTCTTC	CASSQVLGGARHEQFF
TRBV9	NA	NA	TRBJ1-3	TGTGCCAGCAGCAGCGGACAGCCAGGCTCTGGAAACACCATATATTTT	CASSSGQPGSGNTIYF
TRBV6-5	NA	NA	TRBJ2-1	TGTGCCAGCAGTTATCGCGGGGCCTACAATGAGCAGTTCTTC	CASSYRGAYNEQFF
TRBV6-1	NA	NA	TRBJ1-1	TGTGCCAGCAGTGAAGGTGCCTACTCCATACAGACAAACACTGAAGCTTTCTTT	CASSEGAYSIQTNTEAFF
TRBV11-2	NA	NA	TRBJ1-1	TGTGCCAGCAGCTGGGGGGGTTGGGACACTGAAGCTTTCTTT	CASSWGGWDTEAFF
TRBV19	NA	NA	TRBJ2-5	TGTGCCAGTACCAAGGGTGGGGCTCGAATAGAGACCCAGTACTTC	CASTKGGARIETQYF
TRBV18	NA	NA	TRBJ2-6	TGTGCCAGCTCACCAGTTGAGTGGGGGGCCAACGTCCTGACTTTC	CASSPVEWGANVLTF
TRBV5-4	few	TRBD1	TRBJ1-3	TGTGCCAGCAGCCATCAACTACAGGGGTCTGGAAACACCATATATTTT	CASSHQLQGSGNTIYF
TRBV6-1	NA	TRBD1	TRBJ1-1	TGTGCCAGCAGTGAACCGGGACAGCTTGAAGCTTTCTTT	CASSEPGQLEAFF
TRBV3-1/TRBV3-2	once	NA	TRBJ1-1	TGTGCCAGCAGCCAAGATGGCACCAAAGCTTTCTTT	CASSQDGTKAFF
TRBV4-1	once	NA	TRBJ2-7	TGCGCCAGCAGCCAAGTCGACAGAGACTACGAGCAGTACTTC	CASSQVDRDYEQYF
TRBV10-3	NA	TRBD1	TRBJ1-2	TGTGCCATCAGTACGGGACAGGACCCTGCCGAGACCTTC	CAISTGQDPAETF
TRBV11-2	NA	NA	TRBJ2-6	TGTGCCAGCAGCTCTCGGACAGATTATGGGGCCAACGTCCTGACTTTC	CASSSRTDYGANVLTF
TRBV6-2/TRBV6-3	NA	NA	TRBJ2-7	TGTGCCAGCAGTTACATGATGCAGGGTAGCGAGCAGTACTTC	CASSYMMQGSEQYF
TRBV5-1	NA	NA	TRBJ2-3	TGCGCCAGCAGCGGGGGGGCCAGAAGCACAGATACGCAGTATTTT	CASSGGARSTDTQYF
TRBV6-5	NA	NA	TRBJ2-1	TGTGCCAGCAGCCCGGGACACCCCTACAATGAGCAGTTCTTC	CASSPGHPYNEQFF
TRBV15	NA	TRBD1	TRBJ1-1	TGTGCCACCAGCACCCGACAGGGAGGCACTGAAGCTTTCTTT	CATSTRQGGTEAFF
TRBV10-3	NA	NA	TRBJ1-5	TGTGCCATCAGTGAGTCGAATGGGGGGGATCAGCCCCAGCATTTT	CAISESNGGDQPQHF
TRBV19	few	NA	TRBJ1-5	TGTGCCAGTAGGGGCGGGGGTCAGCCCCAGCATTTT	CASRGGGQPQHF
TRBV30	NA	NA	TRBJ1-5	TGTGCCTGGAACGATGGGGGCGTCAATCAGCCCCAGCATTTT	CAWNDGGVNQPQHF
TRBV4-2	NA	TRBD1	TRBJ2-7	TGTGCCAGCAGCCAACCAGGGACAGGGGTCGAGCAGTACTTC	CASSQPGTGVEQYF
TRBV7-2	NA	TRBD1	TRBJ1-1	TGTGCCAGCAGCGCGACAGGGACAACGAACACTGAAGCTTTCTTT	CASSATGTTNTEAFF
TRBV7-8	NA	NA	TRBJ1-2	TGTGCCAGCAGCCCCAGCAGTGAGGGAGGCTACACCTTC	CASSPSSEGGYTF
TRBV9	NA	TRBD1	TRBJ1-6	TGTGCCAGCAGCGTATCCGGACAGGAAAATTCACCCCTCCACTTT	CASSVSGQENSPLHF
TRBV12-3/TRBV12-4	NA	NA	TRBJ1-4	TGTGCCAGCAGTTTTATCAATGAAAAACTGTTTTTT	CASSFINEKLFF
TRBV6-5	once	NA	TRBJ2-1	TGTGCCAGCAGTCCCGGGACAAATTCCTACAATGAGCAGTTCTTC	CASSPGTNSYNEQFF
TRBV3-1/TRBV3-2	NA	TRBD1	TRBJ2-5	TGTGCCAGCAGCCTGAGGACAGGGGGCCCGACTTACCAAGAGACCCAGTACTTC	CASSLRTGGPTYQETQYF
TRBV6-1	NA	TRBD1	TRBJ1-1	TGTGCCAGCAGTGAAGGGTGGACAGGGGATAGGACTGAAGCTTTCTTT	CASSEGWTGDRTEAFF
TRBV5-1	NA	TRBD1	TRBJ1-1	TGCGCCAGCAGCACATGGGACAGGGTGGGGACTGAAGCTTTCTTT	CASSTWDRVGTEAFF
TRBV30	NA	NA	TRBJ1-6	TGTGCCTGGAGGGACCCGGGAGGGAATTCACCCCTCCACTTT	CAWRDPGGNSPLHF
TRBV18	NA	TRBD1	TRBJ1-2	TGTGCCAGCTCACTCGGACAGGGGAAATATGGCTACACCTTC	CASSLGQGKYGYTF
TRBV7-3	NA	TRBD2	TRBJ2-7	TGTGCCAGCAGCTTAACCGGGGGGAAATACGAGCAGTACTTC	CASSLTGGKYEQYF
TRBV3-1/TRBV3-2	NA	NA	TRBJ1-1	TGTGCCAGCAGCCAAGGACATTTGAACACTGAAGCTTTCTTT	CASSQGHLNTEAFF
TRBV15	NA	NA	TRBJ2-3	TGTGCCATTGCGGACTCTCTCACAGATACGCAGTATTTT	CAIADSLTDTQYF
TRBV11-1	NA	TRBD1	TRBJ2-2	TGTGCCAGCACACGACAGGGGGGTTTGACCGGGGAGCTGTTTTTT	CASTRQGGLTGELFF
TRBV5-1	NA	NA	TRBJ2-7	TGCGCCAGCAGCTTACTGACAGGTAACTCCTACGAGCAGTACTTC	CASSLLTGNSYEQYF
TRBV5-1	NA	TRBD2	TRBJ2-1	TGCGCCAGCAGCCTACTAGCGGGGATTTACAATGAGCAGTTCTTC	CASSLLAGIYNEQFF
TRBV3-1/TRBV3-2	NA	TRBD2	TRBJ2-7	TGTGCCAGCAGCCAAGGTGGGGAGGGTTACGAGCAGTACTTC	CASSQGGEGYEQYF
TRBV9	NA	TRBD1	TRBJ1-1	TGTGCCAGCACCGCAGGGACAGGGAGAGTCGGGACTGAAGCTTTCTTT	CASTAGTGRVGTEAFF